This T cell receptor beta chain is drawn from a study of blood T cell repertoires in COVID-19. Under the authors' procedure: Reference gene primer amplification gave estimated nucleated cell counts. Sequencing used immunoSEQ multiplex PCR; TCRdb keeps in-frame clones, though not all of them. That table gives V, J and clone size, and the DNA gave D and trimming. The table has approximately 100,000 clones, 85% seen once. Trimming at V came to 3 bases and at J to 1 base, leaving 4 bases not matched to a gene. CDR1 is SGHRS, CDR2 YFSETQ, per germline. The CDR3 is made up of 15 amino acids. The specimen sequenced was peripheral blood. This chain uses TRBV5-1 with TRBJ2-5; 9 bases are a match to TRBD1. This clonotype originated in a human donor in a cohort sampled during active COVID-19. In DNA, the CDR3 is TGCGCCAGCAGCTGGGAGACAGGGGGCCAAGAGACCCAGTACTTC. This encodes CASSWETGGQETQYF.